These 9 T cell receptor beta chains share one sample of origin, sequenced in a study of T cells in Graves' hyperthyroidism and ophthalmopathy (dated by TCRdb to 2018 to 2020). The library was obtained by multiplex PCR. Sequencing relied on an Illumina HiSeq 2000. The TCR beta CDR3 regions were amplified from the RNA transcripts. A first-round RT-PCR of the TCR CDR3 used the HTBI primer set with the Qiagen OneStep RT-PCR kit. The public reads were run again by TCRdb, first through fastp at Q25 and then through MiXCR, and only productive beta chains were kept. Rows matching on CDR3 protein sequence are summarized as one entry with the most common DNA and genes. The sample yields 300,000 to 500,000 distinct CDR3 sequences; about an eighth were counted once. In total, the top ten clones hold 25% to 30% of the sample. The sample was blood. The receptors derive from a man aged 45-65 years with Graves' ophthalmopathy.

This clonotype was seen only a few times. This sequence joins TRBV7-6 and TRBJ1-4; D is undetermined. The V gene's germline CDR1 is SGHVS and CDR2 FNYEAQ. Trimming took off 5 bases at V and 0 bases at J, with 19 bases between the two ends. The CDR3 covers 18 residues. The CDR3, as DNA: TGTGCCAGCAGCCCAACCCGGAGTCCCCATTCAACTAATGAAAAACTGTTTTTT. As protein: CASSPTRSPHSTNEKLFF.

This clonotype was detected many times. The chain has TRBV20-1 and TRBJ2-1; 7 nucleotides line up with TRBD2. Unmatched junction bases numbered 8, after V lost 0 bases and J lost 6 bases. Per the germline V gene, CDR1 is DFQATT and CDR2 is SNEGSKA (reference sequence). This CDR3 comprises 15 residues. This chain's CDR3 is CSARDFGGSGNEQFF. CDR3 sequence (DNA): TGCAGTGCTAGAGATTTTGGCGGGAGCGGCAATGAGCAGTTCTTC.

The table lists this clonotype with many counts. The chain uses TRBV7-9 and TRBJ2-1, with D possibly being TRBD2 (5 bases). CDR3 size: 13 residues. Germline loops: CDR1 SEHNR, CDR2 FQNEAQ (reference sequence). The V gene lost 5 bases and the J gene lost 5 bases, with 10 bases spanning the gap. DNA for the CDR3: TGTGCCAGCAGCATGGACGGGAACAATGAGCAGTTCTTC. Protein product: CASSMDGNNEQFF.

The chain couples TRBV5-1 to TRBJ2-2; D unresolved. Trimming pared 5 bases from V and 5 bases from J, leaving 4 bases between. The CDR3 runs 11 residues. CDR1 and CDR2 from the germline V gene are SGHRS and YFSETQ. CDR3 DNA: TGCGCCAGCAGGCAAACCGGGGAGCTGTTTTTT. Protein: CASRQTGELFF.

The table lists this clonotype with many counts. The rearrangement links TRBV20-1 to TRBJ2-3, with 12 bases matching TRBD2. Trimming removed 5 bases from V and 6 bases from J; junction bases left unmatched: 9. Germline V CDR1 and CDR2: DFQATT, SNEGSKA (reference sequence). CDR3 length equals 15 residues. CDR3 loop: CSAGGTSGHGDTQYF. The CDR3 DNA reads as TGCAGTGCTGGGGGGACTAGCGGGCATGGGGATACGCAGTATTTT.

In this sample, this clonotype turned up many times. This rearrangement joins TRBV29-1 to TRBJ2-1, with unresolved D. Per the germline V gene, CDR1 is SQVTM and CDR2 is ANQGSEA. The CDR3 sequence is 13 residues long. V lost 3 bases to trimming and J lost 4 bases, with 10 bases between them. The CDR3 here is CSVDAAKYNEQFF. As DNA, the CDR3 is TGCAGCGTTGACGCAGCAAAGTACAATGAGCAGTTCTTC.

The V gene is TRBV10-2, the J gene TRBJ2-7; tentative D call: TRBD1 (5 bases). The germline gives CDR1 WSHSY, CDR2 SAAADI. CDR3 length: 12 residues. V was pared by 6 bases and J by 0 bases, with 6 bases between. The CDR3 sequence is CASRGDSYEQYF. The DNA of the CDR3 is TGCGCCAGCAGAGGGGACTCCTACGAGCAGTACTTC.

In its sample, this clonotype was seen many times. One end of the junction is discordant with germline, which a read error may explain. The chain has TRBV2 and TRBJ1-5, with D unresolved. CDR3 size: 13 residues. From germline, CDR1 is SNHLY and CDR2 FYNNEI. CDR3 region: CASSEGPNRPQHF. The CDR3 DNA follows: TGTGCCAGCAGTGAGGGTCCGAATCGGCCCCAGCATTTT.

The chain carries TRBV11-3 and TRBJ1-1; possibly TRBD1 for D (5 bases). The CDR3 has 16 residues. V lost 1 base to trimming and J lost 0 bases, with 12 bases between them. Germline V gene data show CDR1 as SGHNT and CDR2 as YENEEA. CDR3 loop: CASSLAGQTVNTEAFF. The DNA for the CDR3 is TGTGCCAGCAGCTTAGCGGGGCAAACTGTGAACACTGAAGCTTTCTTT.